A single T cell receptor (beta chain) is shown here with its context. Profiled with immunoSEQ multiplex PCR; TCRdb holds only in-frame clones, not every one. The sample comprises 25,000 to 40,000 clones, around 94% of which are singletons, and 20% to 30% rests with the top ten. This CDR3 region has 17 residues. Trimming stripped 3 bases from V and 0 bases from J, with 16 bases between. The V gene's germline CDR1 is SEHNR and CDR2 FQNEAQ (reference sequence). The source of the sample is a study of T cell clones after liver transplantation. The genes are TRBV7-9 and TRBJ2-3; D gene unclear. This sequence was found in a human patient who received a liver transplant. The graft donor may be the source of some T cells. Sequences were derived from CD8+ T cells from blood, sampled 12 months after liver transplant. The CDR3 reads CASSFYRSHLSTDTQYF. The CDR3 region has the DNA TGTGCCAGCAGCTTTTATCGTAGCCATTTGAGCACAGATACGCAGTATTTT.